This TCR beta chain derives from a study of T-cell reconstitution after alpha-beta-depleted transplantation in children. General study points: Roughly two months post-transplant, alpha-beta T cells reportedly originated from several hundred graft clones that had expanded. Surviving recipient T cells and thymic progenitors produced the high day-60 TCRbeta diversity seen in some patients. Newly made T cells mostly supplied T-cell counts and diversity one year after transplant.

Only a few counts were recorded for this clonotype. Its antigen is unidentified. The V end lost 6 bases, the J end lost 1 base, and 12 bases lay between the germline ends. CDR1 is MNHNS, CDR2 SASEGT, per germline. This CDR3 region has 14 residues. TCRbeta library preparation incorporated unique molecular identifiers. One entry per CDR3 protein results from TCRdb running MiXCR on the PCR reads. The sample holds around 370,000 distinct CDR3 sequences, roughly 15% seen once. The chain combines TRBV6-1 with TRBJ1-1; the D is unclear. The origin of this receptor is a male patient between 2 and 15 years old who had a stem cell transplant for acute lymphoblastic leukemia, so the T cells may come from the graft donor. The material was PBMCs, mostly from graft donor cells, obtained 360 days after TCRalphabeta/CD19-depleted stem cell transplant. CDR3 DNA sequence: TGTGCCAGCAGGACAAACGAGAAGAACACTGAAGCTTTCTTT. Residues: CASRTNEKNTEAFF.